This T cell receptor beta chain derives from a study of regulatory T cells in long-lasting Graves disease. Indicated time point: newly diagnosed GD, antithyroid drugs for less than 3 months. Making the TCR library involved RNA that had been extracted from PBMCs. Diagnosis followed American Thyroid Association guidelines for Graves' disease. The CDR3 extends over 12 amino acids. The germline V gene encodes CDR1 DFQATT and CDR2 SNEGSKA (reference sequence). Trimming shortened V by 6 bases and J by 2 bases, and 11 bases separated the two germline ends. CDR3 regions were amplified by Arm-PCR using iRepertoire HTBI primers to build TCR beta libraries. Using its own MiXCR run on the multiplex PCR reads, TCRdb lists one record per CDR3 protein. This table holds around 450,000 distinct CDR3 sequences, about 17% found once. This same sample was also taken into another study, of T cells in Graves' hyperthyroidism and ophthalmopathy.

The chain joins TRBV20-1 to TRBJ2-7; D not certain. Material: peripheral blood mononuclear cells (PBMCs), obtained at new diagnosis, from a patient treated with antithyroid drugs. This sequence originates from a man aged 35 to 55 with Graves disease. The CDR3, as DNA: TGCAGTGCCCCGGACGTTACCTACGAGCAGTACTTC. Its translation: CSAPDVTYEQYF.